Reported below is one T cell receptor beta chain. The authors distributed each subset's genomic DNA evenly over several immunoSEQ plates. The authors ran unsorted PBMC replicate PCRs on about 300 ng DNA, tens of thousands of T cell genomes. Data came from immunoSEQ multiplex PCR; TCRdb stores just in-frame clones and leaves some out. The data hold hundreds of thousands of clones, with roughly 80% observed a single time. These data belong to a study of shared clonotypes between healthy human individuals. Germline CDR1 and CDR2: SGHAT and FQNNGV. The CDR3 runs to 15 residues. V shed 5 bases and J 6 bases; nucleotides not matched to a gene: 12.

The origin of this receptor is a woman aged 40 to 50 in good health. Some clones in this sample may be carry-over from other donors' samples. The chain combines TRBV11-2 with TRBJ1-1, with 7 positions matching TRBD1. Sample: PBMCs. This CDR3 is CASSARDSAKSEAFF. The CDR3 nucleotides are TGTGCCAGCAGCGCCCGGGACAGTGCCAAGTCTGAAGCTTTCTTT.